A single TCR beta chain is shown here with its context. Its matching antigen is unknown. Other DNA sequences in this sample translate to the same CDR3. Here immunoSEQ multiplex PCR was the method, and the copy in TCRdb shows in-frame clones only, minus some. The repertoire has more than 60,000 clones, around 97% of them found once; the top ten carry about 1.6%. The data originate from a study of cytomegalovirus exposure and HLA in healthy donors. Study results and limitations: Cytomegalovirus status, reportedly, was diagnosed with high specificity and sensitivity by the classifier. A few CMV-associated chains were confirmed in vitro to be specific for CMV antigens. Clusters of TCRs from the first cohort tended to co-occur in the approximately 130 validation repertoires (as a later analysis found). The majority of TCR sequences were rare, yet some public TCRs appeared in many donors.

With V trimmed by 5 bases and J by 5 bases, 1 base remained unmatched. In germline, CDR1 is MDHEN, CDR2 SYDVKM. The CDR3 is made up of 12 amino acids. This sequence was found in a woman under 30 in good health and CMV-seropositive. Sequenced input: PBMCs. The chain couples TRBV28 to TRBJ1-1, with TRBD1 matching 8 bases. The CDR3 sequence: CASSRQGTEAFF. In nucleotides, the CDR3 is TGTGCCAGCAGTCGACAGGGGACTGAAGCTTTCTTT.